This T cell receptor (beta chain) was sequenced in a study of vaccination and CD4 T cells after COVID-19. The wider study: Each person enrolled got two BNT162b2 or mRNA-1273 vaccine doses.

The V end lost 5 bases, the J end lost 1 base, and 15 bases lay between the germline ends. Germline V CDR1 and CDR2: LNHNV, YYDKDF (reference sequence). The CDR3 contains 17 residues. Sequenced with the Oncomine TCR Beta short-read assay was DNA taken from cultured CD4+ T cells. The authors extracted genomic DNA from cultured CD4+ T cells. TCRdb called the PCR reads again in MiXCR, with one record for every CDR3 protein. The table records 14,000 to 15,000 distinct CDR3 sequences, roughly 52% of them present only once. Treatment meaning: approximately nine-day PBMC culture with coronavirus spike peptide pools or control peptides (ViraFEST assay). With regard to this clonotype: Its antigen is unknown.

Study outcomes and limitations: The median number of SARS-CoV-2-reactive clonotypes increased from around 20 to 38, a change that did not reach significance.

The sequence derives from a human donor who had recovered from COVID-19. The sequenced sample was CD4+ T cells from blood, cultured in vitro. The rearrangement joins TRBV15 to TRBJ2-6; a possible D gene is TRBD1 (6 bases). The CDR3 DNA reads TGTGCCACCAGCTCGTTAACCCAGGGGTCTGGGGCCAACGTCCTGACTTTC. It translates to CATSSLTQGSGANVLTF.